The 18 T cell receptor beta chains below come from one sample, sequenced in a study of HIV-infected patients and healthy controls. Alpha and beta constant-region primers primed reverse transcription of 400 to 500 ng RNA. Using multiplexing indices, alpha and beta chain libraries were generated apart by chain-specific third strand synthesis. Via MiXCR, TCRdb re-called the 5' RACE reads, giving one row per CDR3 protein. The table includes thousands of distinct CDR3 sequences, about 9% detected once. Roughly three months, about 14 weeks, into antiretroviral therapy, follow-up blood was collected. The repertoire came from unfractionated whole blood and reflected all unsorted peripheral T cells. Sequenced here: blood, sampled during antiretroviral therapy. These receptors were collected from an adult with HIV infection.

This chain joins TRBV6-5 and TRBJ1-3; D uncertain. V gave up 5 bases and J gave up 0 bases, with 11 bases separating them. Germline V gene lookup returns CDR1 MNHEY and CDR2 SVGAGI. The length of the CDR3 is 15 residues. In DNA form, the CDR3 reads TGTGCCAGCAGTCGGGATTCTTTCTCTGGAAACACCATATATTTT. The encoded protein is CASSRDSFSGNTIYF.

This clonotype has at least ten counts. The chain is built from TRBV14 and TRBJ1-1, with TRBD1 matching over 7 bases. Trimming cost V 4 bases and J 9 bases; bases outside gene matches: 8. The CDR3 is made up of 13 amino acids. The V gene's germline CDR1 is SGHDN and CDR2 FVKESK. CDR3 region: CASSPLTTGKAFF. CDR3 in DNA: TGTGCCAGCAGCCCTCTTACGACAGGGAAAGCTTTCTTT.

At least ten counts were recorded for this clonotype. The chain joins TRBV4-1 to TRBJ2-5; D remains ambiguous. CDR3 length equals 15 residues. Germline values: CDR1 MGHRA, CDR2 YSYEKL. Trimming left V 4 bases short and J 1 base short, with 13 bases between. CDR3 in amino acids: CASSLLSRGQETQYF. CDR3 in DNA: TGCGCCAGCAGCCTACTGTCCCGAGGCCAAGAGACCCAGTACTTC.

By share, this clonotype ranks as medium-sized. The genes are TRBV11-2 and TRBJ2-7; maybe TRBD2 (5 bases). The CDR3 sequence is 13 residues long. V lost 5 bases to trimming and J lost 6 bases, with 14 bases between them. Germline V gene sequence: CDR1 SGHAT, CDR2 FQNNGV. The chain's CDR3 is CASSPPVAGEQYF. In DNA form, the CDR3 reads TGTGCCAGCAGCCCCCCCGTGGCGGGCGAGCAGTACTTC.

This clonotype was seen ten or more times. The chain's CDR3 is CASSNTPMGNSPLHF. The CDR3 DNA reads as TGTGCCAGCAGTAACACTCCCATGGGTAATTCACCCCTCCACTTT. The V call is TRBV25-1, the J call TRBJ1-6; D ambiguous. Trimming removed 5 bases at V and 6 bases at J, with 14 bases between. The CDR3 is 15 amino acids. Germline V CDR1 and CDR2: MGHDK, SYGVNS.

This clonotype showed up many times. The chain has TRBV11-2 and TRBJ1-1; the match to TRBD1 covers 7 bases. V was clipped by 0 bases and J by 3 bases; unmatched bases: 4. The germline V gene encodes CDR1 SGHAT and CDR2 FQNNGV. The CDR3 consists of 15 residues. CDR3 in amino acids: CASSLDKGAYTEAFF. In DNA, the CDR3 is TGTGCCAGCAGCTTAGATAAGGGGGCGTACACTGAAGCTTTCTTT.

The chain couples TRBV19 to TRBJ2-3; D is perhaps TRBD1 (5 bases). Germline V gives CDR1 LNHDA, CDR2 SQIVND (reference sequence). The CDR3 spans 13 residues. The V gene lost 5 bases and the J gene lost 3 bases, with 9 bases spanning the gap. The DNA for the CDR3 is TGTGCCAGTAGTTCTCCAGGGACAGATACGCAGTATTTT. It codes for CASSSPGTDTQYF.

This clonotype was seen repeatedly, ten times or more. The rearrangement links TRBV3-1 to TRBJ1-2; possibly TRBD1 for D (5 bases). Trimming pared 4 bases from V and 8 bases from J, leaving 14 bases between. Germline V gives CDR1 LGHDT, CDR2 YNNKEL (reference sequence). The CDR3 covers 13 residues. In DNA form, the CDR3 reads TGTGCCAGCAGCCGTACGGGGGGTGGCGGCTACACCTTC. Its translation is CASSRTGGGGYTF.

This clonotype was counted at least ten times. This chain links TRBV6-1 with TRBJ1-1, with TRBD1 matching over 9 bases. Germline V lookup: CDR1 MNHNS, CDR2 SASEGT. This CDR3 spans 14 amino acids. J lost 3 bases, V lost 5 bases, and 4 bases had no gene match. CDR3 DNA: TGTGCCAGCAGTTCGGGACAGGGTGACACTGAAGCTTTCTTT. The encoded protein is CASSSGQGDTEAFF.

This clonotype is judged medium-sized (0.01 to 0.1%). The chain recombines TRBV12-3 or TRBV12-4 with TRBJ2-5; TRBD1 might be the D (6 bases). The CDR3 loop spans 14 amino acids. V was pared by 8 bases and J by 5 bases, with 18 bases between. CDR3: CASSDRPTGETQYF. The DNA of the CDR3 is TGTGCCAGCTCCGACAGGCCCACCGGGGAGACCCAGTACTTC.

By share, this clonotype ranks as medium-sized. The rearrangement joins TRBV14 to TRBJ1-6; D is undetermined. The CDR3 is 13 amino acids. V lost 1 base, J lost 7 bases, and 5 bases lay in between. Germline CDR1 and CDR2: SGHDN and FVKESK. CDR3 sequence: CASSQVPNSPLHF. DNA for the CDR3: TGTGCCAGCAGCCAAGTCCCCAATTCACCCCTCCACTTT.

As regards this clonotype: A much bigger clone sits one base away, suggesting this may be a read error. The chain uses TRBV10-3 and TRBJ2-1; 9 bases map to TRBD1. CDR3 length: 15 amino acids. CDR1 is ENHRY, CDR2 SYGVKD, per germline. The CDR3, as DNA: TGTTCCACGGAGACCGGGACAGGGCTCGCCAATGAGCAGTTCTTC. Its translation: CSTETGTGLANEQFF.

Many counts were recorded for this clonotype. The chain joins TRBV5-1 to TRBJ2-1; D gene uncertain. V lost 0 bases and J 4 bases, leaving 5 bases between the germline ends. This CDR3 comprises 13 residues. Germline V gene data show CDR1 as SGHRS and CDR2 as YFSETQ. CDR3 in amino acids: CASSLDGYNEQFF. CDR3 coding DNA: TGCGCCAGCAGCTTGGACGGGTACAATGAGCAGTTCTTC.

This clonotype was counted many times. The V and J genes are TRBV6-6 and TRBJ2-1, with D possibly being TRBD2 (5 bases). The CDR3 extends over 14 amino acids. Germline CDR1 is MNHNY and CDR2 is SVGAGI (reference sequence). V was clipped by 2 bases and J by 8 bases, with 13 bases between them. In DNA form, the CDR3 reads TGTGCCAGCAGTTACGCTGGCAGCGGCGATGAGCAGTTCTTC. It translates to CASSYAGSGDEQFF.

In its sample, this clonotype is medium-sized. The V call is TRBV5-6, the J call TRBJ2-1; D might be TRBD2 (7 bases). CDR1 is SGHDT and CDR2 is YYEEEE in the germline V gene. This CDR3 is 15 amino acids long. The V end was cut by 0 bases, the J end by 4 bases, with 11 bases between. CDR3 DNA sequence: TGTGCCAGCAGCTTGGGCGGGGGCACTTACAATGAGCAGTTCTTC. It specifies CASSLGGGTYNEQFF.

This clonotype was picked up many times. V and J are TRBV12-3 or TRBV12-4 and TRBJ1-5, with 11 bases identical to TRBD1. V was pared by 3 bases and J by 7 bases, with 5 bases of the junction left unmatched. The CDR3 totals 15 residues. The CDR3 DNA follows: TGTGCCAGCAGTTTTTCGGGACAGGGGGAACAGCCCCAGCATTTT. Translating it yields CASSFSGQGEQPQHF.

This clonotype was observed at least ten times. The chain uses TRBV24-1 and TRBJ1-2, with TRBD1 as a possible D gene (5 bases). CDR3 size: 12 residues. Trimming removed 6 bases at V and 8 bases at J, with 12 bases between. The germline CDR1 and CDR2 sequences are KGHDR and SFDVKD. The CDR3 region has the DNA TGTGCCACCAGTTTTGGGGGAGGCGGCTACACCTTC. Encoded protein: CATSFGGGGYTF.

This clonotype is judged medium-sized. The rearrangement uses TRBV6-6 and TRBJ1-5; D gene uncertain. Germline V gene lookup returns CDR1 MNHNY and CDR2 SVGAGI (reference sequence). Deletions cut 5 bases from V and 9 bases from J, with 20 bases between. The CDR3 extends over 15 amino acids. CDR3 DNA: TGTGCCAGCAGTCAGCCAACGAAAGCGTCCGGGCCCCAGCATTTT. It specifies CASSQPTKASGPQHF.